Listed below are T cell receptor beta chains from one sample, sequenced in a study of technical replicates of blood from a handful of donors. TCRdb's table, derived via immunoSEQ multiplex PCR, lists solely in-frame clones and lacks some. The sample lists 60,000 to 65,000 clones; 87% were seen once. Sample: PBMCs. These receptors were obtained from a human donor in good health. Some clones in this sample may be carry-over from other donors' samples. The CDR3 runs from the conserved cysteine through the conserved F or W. D genes are given only for firm matches. Expanded clones are given a class, and other clones once, few, many or no size at all.

clone_size: NA; j_call: TRBJ2-1; v_call: TRBV11-1; d_call: NA; cdr3_nt: TGTGCCAGCAGCTTAGTACTAGGGGGTTACAATGAGCAGTTCTTC; cdr3_aa: CASSLVLGGYNEQFF
clone_size: few; j_call: TRBJ1-1; v_call: TRBV12-5; d_call: TRBD1; cdr3_nt: TGTGCTAGTGGTTTGGCCGACGGACAGGGGGAGATCACTGAAGCTTTCTTT; cdr3_aa: CASGLADGQGEITEAFF
clone_size: NA; j_call: TRBJ2-2; v_call: TRBV5-5; d_call: NA; cdr3_nt: TGTGCCAGCAGACCGGTCGAGGGCCGGCTGGGCACCGGGGAGCTGTTTTTT; cdr3_aa: CASRPVEGRLGTGELFF
clone_size: NA; j_call: TRBJ2-3; v_call: TRBV4-3; d_call: TRBD2; cdr3_nt: TGCGCCAGCAGCCAAGATCTAGCGGGGGCAGATACGCAGTATTTT; cdr3_aa: CASSQDLAGADTQYF
clone_size: NA; j_call: TRBJ1-5; v_call: TRBV19; d_call: NA; cdr3_nt: TGTGCCAGTTCTTTCGGTGTAGTGAGCAATCAGCCCCAGCATTTT; cdr3_aa: CASSFGVVSNQPQHF
clone_size: NA; j_call: TRBJ1-2; v_call: TRBV29-1; d_call: NA; cdr3_nt: TGCAGCGTTGAACTGCAGGGAGGAGAGAGGGGCTACACCTTC; cdr3_aa: CSVELQGGERGYTF
clone_size: NA; j_call: TRBJ2-5; v_call: TRBV6-5; d_call: TRBD1; cdr3_nt: TGTGCCAGCAGTTACGCGGGACAGGGCAAACAAGAGACCCAGTACTTC; cdr3_aa: CASSYAGQGKQETQYF
clone_size: NA; j_call: TRBJ2-5; v_call: TRBV4-2; d_call: NA; cdr3_nt: TGTGCCAGCAGCCAGGACCCGGGACTCGCTCAAGAGACCCAGTACTTC; cdr3_aa: CASSQDPGLAQETQYF
clone_size: NA; j_call: TRBJ1-2; v_call: TRBV15; d_call: TRBD1; cdr3_nt: TGTGCCACCAGCAGAGAGGGGACAGTCTATGGCTACACCTTC; cdr3_aa: CATSREGTVYGYTF
clone_size: NA; j_call: TRBJ1-1; v_call: TRBV18; d_call: NA; cdr3_nt: TGTGCCAGCTCACCAAGTTGGAACGGCGGGGATACTGAAGCTTTCTTT; cdr3_aa: CASSPSWNGGDTEAFF
clone_size: NA; j_call: TRBJ2-7; v_call: TRBV7-2; d_call: TRBD2; cdr3_nt: TGTGCCAGCAGCTTCCGACTAGCGAAAAACGAGCAGTACTTC; cdr3_aa: CASSFRLAKNEQYF
clone_size: NA; j_call: TRBJ2-1; v_call: TRBV6-6; d_call: NA; cdr3_nt: TGTGCCAGCAGTTACTCCAGGGGATGGTTCTTC; cdr3_aa: CASSYSRGWFF
clone_size: NA; j_call: TRBJ2-7; v_call: TRBV6-6; d_call: NA; cdr3_nt: TGTGCCAGCAGTTCGACATGGGACGAGCAGTACTTC; cdr3_aa: CASSSTWDEQYF
clone_size: NA; j_call: TRBJ1-6; v_call: TRBV30; d_call: NA; cdr3_nt: TGTGCCTGGAACTTGCGTAATAATTCACCCCTCCACTTT; cdr3_aa: CAWNLRNNSPLHF
clone_size: NA; j_call: TRBJ2-2; v_call: TRBV6-5; d_call: NA; cdr3_nt: TGTGCCAGCACCCCTAACGCCCCGAGTACCGGGGAGCTGTTTTTT; cdr3_aa: CASTPNAPSTGELFF
clone_size: NA; j_call: TRBJ2-4; v_call: TRBV4-3; d_call: TRBD1; cdr3_nt: TGCGCCAGCAGCCGTACCGGGACAGGGAATGACATTCAGTACTTC; cdr3_aa: CASSRTGTGNDIQYF
clone_size: NA; j_call: TRBJ2-3; v_call: TRBV18; d_call: TRBD2; cdr3_nt: TGTGCCAGCCGGCGGGAGGTACGCACAGATACGCAGTATTTT; cdr3_aa: CASRREVRTDTQYF
clone_size: few; j_call: TRBJ1-1; v_call: TRBV6-5; d_call: NA; cdr3_nt: TGTGCCAGCAACTTGGGAAGCGGTTGGAACACTGAAGCTTTCTTT; cdr3_aa: CASNLGSGWNTEAFF
clone_size: NA; j_call: TRBJ2-7; v_call: TRBV5-4; d_call: NA; cdr3_nt: TGTGCCAGCAGCTTGGCTCGGGGGAGGCGGGGCGAGCAGTACTTC; cdr3_aa: CASSLARGRRGEQYF
clone_size: NA; j_call: TRBJ1-5; v_call: TRBV5-8; d_call: TRBD1; cdr3_nt: TGTGCCAGCAGCTTAGGACAGGGGGGCAATCAGCCCCAGCATTTT; cdr3_aa: CASSLGQGGNQPQHF
clone_size: NA; j_call: TRBJ2-7; v_call: TRBV4-2; d_call: NA; cdr3_nt: TGTGCCAGCAGCCAAGATTCGGGGAGGGGGGAGCAGTACTTC; cdr3_aa: CASSQDSGRGEQYF
clone_size: once; j_call: TRBJ2-7; v_call: TRBV5-4; d_call: TRBD1; cdr3_nt: TGTGCCAGCAGCTCCGGTGAGGGGGCGGGTGAGCAGTACTTC; cdr3_aa: CASSSGEGAGEQYF
clone_size: NA; j_call: TRBJ1-1; v_call: TRBV7-8; d_call: NA; cdr3_nt: TGTGCCAGCAGCTTAAGGGGCGACACTGAAGCTTTCTTT; cdr3_aa: CASSLRGDTEAFF
clone_size: NA; j_call: TRBJ2-1; v_call: TRBV12-5; d_call: TRBD1; cdr3_nt: TGTGCTAGTGGTTCGGGACAGCCCTCCTACAATGAGCAGTTCTTC; cdr3_aa: CASGSGQPSYNEQFF